This T cell receptor (beta chain) was sequenced for a study of technical replicates of blood from several donors (dated 2017 in TCRdb). As to this clone: Its specific antigen is unknown. There are no base qualities to consult, and no much larger clone falls within one base.

The method behind the library was the immunoSEQ multiplex PCR assay. Here the immuneACCESS table is served through TCRdb, limited to in-frame sequences with V and J called. Missing clones are a known gap in these copies; in checked studies unresolved V genes cover under half, and the rest lacks a known reason. In this sample the table shows about 75,000 clones, about nine tenths of which occur a single time. The top ten clones comprise more than 0.35% of the sample. The sequencing sample was made of T cells isolated from PBMCs. This clonotype was sampled from a human donor in good health. Some clones in this sample may be carry-over from other donors' samples.

CDR3 protein: CASSKGNTIYF. The DNA sequence reads TGTGCCAGCAGCAAAGGAAACACCATATATTTT. Recombination joined TRBV6-5 with TRBJ1-3, with no confidently assigned D gene. The CDR3 has 11 amino acids, counting the end cysteine and phenylalanine. The read is trimmed to its CDR3 DNA, 33 bases read in frame from base 1. The germline V gene supplies CDR1 MNHEY and CDR2 SVGAGI. V is reduced by 6 bases and J by 4 bases, leaving a spacing of 4 bases between them.